Listed below are T cell receptor beta chains from one sample, sequenced in a study of identical twins. TCRdb itself ran the 5' RACE reads through MiXCR, one entry per CDR3 protein. The sample has more than 350,000 distinct CDR3 sequences, approximately 9.1% seen once. The sample comprised naive T cells sorted from blood. Receptors originate from a woman aged 50 to 65 in good health. CDR3s include the opening cysteine and the closing phenylalanine or tryptophan. The D gene is left open where the match is weak. Rows give clone size only sometimes, using once, few, many, or a class for an expanded clone.

abundance	v_gene	j_gene	d_gene	CDR3aa	CDR3nt
few	TRBV14	TRBJ2-3	NA	CASSQAGGLVDTQYF	TGTGCCAGCAGCCAAGCTGGGGGGCTCGTGGATACGCAGTATTTT
NA	TRBV2	TRBJ1-1	NA	CASGRDLNTEAFF	TGTGCCAGCGGCCGGGATTTGAACACTGAAGCTTTCTTT
few	TRBV10-3	TRBJ2-7	NA	CAIKPTGSSYEQYF	TGTGCCATCAAGCCGACAGGTTCCTCCTACGAGCAGTACTTC
NA	TRBV24-1	TRBJ2-3	NA	CATEDTASTDTQYF	TGTGCCACCGAGGACACGGCTAGCACAGATACGCAGTATTTT
few	TRBV5-1	TRBJ1-2	TRBD1	CASSLAVTGAYGYTF	TGCGCCAGCAGCTTGGCCGTGACAGGGGCATATGGCTACACCTTC
many	TRBV29-1	TRBJ1-1	TRBD1	CSVAGTGGSLDTEAFF	TGCAGCGTAGCCGGGACAGGGGGCAGTTTGGACACTGAAGCTTTCTTT
few	TRBV15	TRBJ2-7	TRBD2	CATSHGGADEQYF	TGTGCCACCAGTCACGGGGGGGCTGACGAGCAGTACTTC
many	TRBV12-3/TRBV12-4	TRBJ2-4	NA	CASSPEGAKNIQYF	TGTGCCAGCAGTCCCGAGGGGGCCAAAAACATTCAGTACTTC
NA	TRBV25-1	TRBJ2-3	NA	CASTSRTPPDTQYF	TGTGCCAGCACGAGTAGGACACCTCCAGATACGCAGTATTTT
few	TRBV3-1	TRBJ1-1	NA	CASRPGRGNTEAFF	TGTGCCAGCAGACCGGGACGGGGGAACACTGAAGCTTTCTTT
NA	TRBV18	TRBJ1-4	NA	CASSPKNEKLFF	TGTGCCAGCTCACCAAAAAATGAAAAACTGTTTTTT
few	TRBV7-2	TRBJ1-1	NA	CASSLGRFPNTEAFF	TGTGCCAGCAGCTTAGGGCGATTCCCGAACACTGAAGCTTTCTTT
many	TRBV5-1	TRBJ2-5	TRBD1	CASSRGLVETQYF	TGCGCCAGCAGCAGGGGGCTAGTAGAGACCCAGTACTTC
few	TRBV13	TRBJ1-2	NA	CASSLDGTHYGYTF	TGTGCCAGCAGCTTGGACGGTACCCACTATGGCTACACCTTC
NA	TRBV18	TRBJ2-7	NA	CASSPGPNYEQYF	TGTGCCAGCTCTCCTGGACCGAACTACGAGCAGTACTTC
few	TRBV18	TRBJ1-4	NA	CASSKGTNEKLFF	TGTGCCAGCTCCAAGGGGACTAATGAAAAACTGTTTTTT
NA	TRBV20-1	TRBJ2-7	TRBD2	CSVGVTSGIGEQYF	TGCAGCGTTGGGGTGACTAGCGGGATAGGCGAGCAGTACTTC
NA	TRBV3-1	TRBJ2-2	TRBD2	CASSQDGELLAGVAGELFF	TGTGCCAGCAGCCAAGATGGCGAGTTGCTAGCGGGAGTCGCCGGGGAGCTGTTTTTT
many	TRBV4-1	TRBJ2-7	NA	CASSQESASSYEQYF	TGCGCCAGCAGCCAAGAATCGGCCAGCTCCTACGAGCAGTACTTC
NA	TRBV27	TRBJ1-1	NA	CASSGWDTEAFF	TGTGCCAGCAGTGGGTGGGACACTGAAGCTTTCTTT
NA	TRBV5-5	TRBJ2-5	NA	CASSLVTGSQPRETQYF	TGTGCCAGCAGCTTGGTCACCGGGAGCCAGCCGAGGGAGACCCAGTACTTC
NA	TRBV30	TRBJ1-5	NA	CAWSYRTENQPQHF	TGTGCCTGGAGTTACCGGACCGAAAATCAGCCCCAGCATTTT
many	TRBV4-1	TRBJ2-2	TRBD2	CASSQPGLAGPRDVGELFF	TGCGCCAGCAGCCAACCGGGACTAGCGGGCCCCCGTGACGTCGGGGAGCTGTTTTTT
NA	TRBV24-1	TRBJ1-2	NA	CATSDPGPNYGYTF	TGTGCCACCAGTGATCCGGGCCCCAACTATGGCTACACCTTC
many	TRBV12-3/TRBV12-4	TRBJ1-1	NA	CASSPVGTEAFF	TGTGCCAGCAGTCCCGTTGGGACTGAAGCTTTCTTT
NA	TRBV9	TRBJ2-7	NA	CASSVGPRGSDEQYF	TGTGCCAGCAGCGTAGGGCCCAGGGGTAGCGACGAGCAGTACTTC
few	TRBV4-1	TRBJ2-7	TRBD2	CASSQDLTSGAYEQYF	TGCGCCAGCAGCCAAGATTTGACTAGCGGGGCCTACGAGCAGTACTTC
NA	TRBV14	TRBJ2-3	TRBD2	CASSQLPGLAGGNTDTQYF	TGTGCCAGCAGCCAACTCCCGGGACTAGCGGGAGGGAACACAGATACGCAGTATTTT
few	TRBV6-5	TRBJ2-2	TRBD1	CAGDRGTGELFF	TGTGCCGGAGACAGGGGGACCGGGGAGCTGTTTTTT
NA	TRBV2	TRBJ1-1	TRBD1	CASIIRTGFTEAFF	TGTGCCAGCATCATTAGGACAGGATTCACTGAAGCTTTCTTT
many	TRBV29-1	TRBJ2-5	TRBD2	CSGVPGVAGETQYF	TGCAGCGGCGTTCCCGGGGTAGCGGGAGAGACCCAGTACTTC
few	TRBV7-9	TRBJ1-4	NA	CASSSTLLNEKLFF	TGTGCCAGCAGTTCGACCCTTCTTAATGAAAAACTGTTTTTT
many	TRBV12-3/TRBV12-4	TRBJ1-5	NA	CASSLLVGNQPQHF	TGTGCCAGCAGTTTGCTGGTAGGGAATCAGCCCCAGCATTTT
few	TRBV11-2	TRBJ2-1	NA	CASSSLTIYNEQFF	TGTGCCAGCAGCTCTTTGACCATCTACAATGAGCAGTTCTTC
many	TRBV12-3/TRBV12-4	TRBJ2-1	TRBD1	CASSSPDRVYNEQFF	TGTGCCAGCAGTTCCCCGGACAGGGTCTACAATGAGCAGTTCTTC
NA	TRBV5-1	TRBJ1-2	NA	CASSLRDNYGYTF	TGCGCCAGCAGCTTGAGAGATAACTATGGCTACACCTTC
few	TRBV29-1	TRBJ2-1	TRBD1	CSVETGVGVGDEQFF	TGCAGCGTCGAAACAGGGGTTGGTGTGGGGGATGAGCAGTTCTTC
few	TRBV20-1	TRBJ2-2	TRBD2	CSAPLLAGASGELFF	TGCAGTGCTCCCCTCCTAGCGGGAGCGTCAGGGGAGCTGTTTTTT
many	TRBV10-3	TRBJ2-7	NA	CATAEGLEQYF	TGTGCCACGGCCGAAGGGTTGGAGCAGTACTTC
many	TRBV7-8	TRBJ1-1	NA	CASSVGAEAFF	TGTGCCAGCAGCGTCGGAGCGGAAGCTTTCTTT
many	TRBV20-1	TRBJ2-3	TRBD1	CSASSQGAAYTQYF	TGCAGTGCTAGCTCCCAGGGGGCGGCATATACGCAGTATTTT
many	TRBV13	TRBJ1-1	NA	CASSLRGDGTEAFF	TGTGCCAGCAGCCTAAGGGGGGATGGAACTGAAGCTTTCTTT
few	TRBV14	TRBJ2-4	NA	CASSQQLANIQYF	TGTGCCAGCAGCCAACAACTAGCCAACATTCAGTACTTC
few	TRBV5-1	TRBJ2-5	TRBD2	CASSPIGGGQETQYF	TGCGCCAGCAGCCCGATCGGGGGAGGGCAGGAGACCCAGTACTTC
few	TRBV29-1	TRBJ2-2	NA	CSVEELGQAGELFF	TGCAGCGTTGAAGAGTTAGGCCAGGCCGGGGAGCTGTTTTTT
NA	TRBV6-5	TRBJ1-6	NA	CASSSFITTRRAGKGSPLHF	TGTGCCAGCAGTTCCTTCATAACTACCCGGAGGGCAGGGAAGGGTTCACCCCTCCACTTT
many	TRBV5-5	TRBJ2-7	TRBD1	CASSRTEGQEEQYF	TGTGCCAGCAGCCGAACGGAAGGACAGGAAGAGCAGTACTTC
few	TRBV7-9	TRBJ2-1	TRBD2	CASSATGGIYNEQFF	TGTGCCAGCAGCGCAACGGGGGGAATCTACAATGAGCAGTTCTTC
NA	TRBV7-2	TRBJ2-5	NA	CASSLDRRPQETQYF	TGTGCCAGCAGCTTAGATCGCAGACCACAAGAGACCCAGTACTTC